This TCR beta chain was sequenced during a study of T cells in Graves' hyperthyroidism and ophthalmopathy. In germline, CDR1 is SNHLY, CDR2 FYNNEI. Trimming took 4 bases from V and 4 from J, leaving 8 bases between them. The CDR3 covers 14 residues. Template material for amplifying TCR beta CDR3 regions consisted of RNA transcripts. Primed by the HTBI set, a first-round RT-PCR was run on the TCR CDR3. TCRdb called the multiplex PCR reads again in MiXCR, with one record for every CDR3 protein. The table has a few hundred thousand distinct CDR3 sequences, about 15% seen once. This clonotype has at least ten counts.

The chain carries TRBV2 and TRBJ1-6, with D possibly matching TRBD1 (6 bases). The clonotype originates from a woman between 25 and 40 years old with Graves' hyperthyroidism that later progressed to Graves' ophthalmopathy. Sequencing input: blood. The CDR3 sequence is CASSGTAYNSPLHF. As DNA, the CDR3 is TGTGCCAGCAGTGGGACAGCTTATAATTCACCCCTCCACTTT. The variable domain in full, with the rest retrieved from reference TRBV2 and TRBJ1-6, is EPEVTQTPSHQVTQMGQEVILRCVPISNHLYFYWYRQILGQKVEFLVSFYNNEISEKSEIFDDQFSVERPDGSNFTLKIRSTKLEDSAMYFCASSGTAYNSPLHFGNGTRLTVT.